This TCR beta chain was identified in a study of T cell changes during pregnancy in multiple sclerosis. This CDR3 contains 16 residues. Germline values: CDR1 SGHAT, CDR2 FQNNGV. V gave up 1 base and J gave up 4 bases, with 14 bases separating them. This table comes from immunoSEQ multiplex PCR, and its TCRdb copy is limited to in-frame clones, with some not included. Of around 95,000 clones listed, around 92% were seen once; the top ten hold about 2%. The source is a female donor in good health, enrolled as a control in a pregnancy study. The chain combines TRBV11-2 with TRBJ2-1; maybe TRBD2 (6 bases). The sample consisted of peripheral blood, taken after pregnancy. The CDR3: CASSLAGGPEYNEQFF. The DNA for the CDR3 is TGTGCCAGCAGCTTAGCTGGAGGGCCCGAATACAATGAGCAGTTCTTC.